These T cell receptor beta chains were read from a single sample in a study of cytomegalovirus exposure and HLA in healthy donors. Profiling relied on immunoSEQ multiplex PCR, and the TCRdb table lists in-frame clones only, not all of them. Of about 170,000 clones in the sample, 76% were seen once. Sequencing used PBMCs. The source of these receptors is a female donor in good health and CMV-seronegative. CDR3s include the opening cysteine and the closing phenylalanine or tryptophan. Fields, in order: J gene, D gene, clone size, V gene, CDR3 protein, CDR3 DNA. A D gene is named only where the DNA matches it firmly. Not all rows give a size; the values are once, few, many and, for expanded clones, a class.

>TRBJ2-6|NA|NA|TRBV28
CASRVHSSGANVLTF
TGTGCCAGCAGGGTTCACAGCTCTGGGGCCAACGTCCTGACTTTC
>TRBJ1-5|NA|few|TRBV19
CASTEYGGAGQPQHF
TGTGCCAGTACCGAATACGGGGGGGCCGGTCAGCCCCAGCATTTT
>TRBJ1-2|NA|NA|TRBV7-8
CASSSSEQGGYGYTF
TGTGCCAGCAGCTCCAGCGAACAGGGCGGCTATGGCTACACCTTC
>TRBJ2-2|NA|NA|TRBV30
CAWSRGGIATGELFF
TGTGCCTGGAGTCGCGGAGGGATCGCCACCGGGGAGCTGTTTTTT
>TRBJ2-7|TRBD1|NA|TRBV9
CASSEGTGEQYF
TGTGCCAGCAGCGAGGGGACAGGGGAGCAGTACTTC
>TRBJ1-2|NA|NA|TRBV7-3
CASSSPGGGTGNYGYTF
TGTGCCAGCAGCTCCCCCGGTGGGGGTACAGGGAACTATGGCTACACCTTC
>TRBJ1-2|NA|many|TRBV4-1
CASSLQNFIGSAGHGYTF
TGCGCCAGCAGCCTCCAAAACTTTATCGGATCCGCGGGTCATGGCTACACCTTC
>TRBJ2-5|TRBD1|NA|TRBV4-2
CASSQEPTGATVLGTQYF
TGTGCCAGCAGCCAAGAACCGACAGGGGCCACCGTTCTAGGGACCCAGTACTTC
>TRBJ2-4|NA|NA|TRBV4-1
CASSHPLVKNSQYF
TGCGCCAGCAGCCACCCACTCGTCAAAAACAGTCAGTACTTC
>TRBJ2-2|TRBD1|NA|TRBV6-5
CASLARQGNTGELFF
TGTGCCAGCCTCGCCAGACAGGGGAACACCGGGGAGCTGTTTTTT
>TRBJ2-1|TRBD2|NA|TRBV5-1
CASSLVITSGRGTYNEQFF
TGCGCCAGCAGCTTGGTGATAACTAGCGGGAGAGGGACCTACAATGAGCAGTTCTTC
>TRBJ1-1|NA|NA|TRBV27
CASSLFLGGGTEAFF
TGTGCCAGCAGTCTTTTCTTAGGGGGGGGCACTGAAGCTTTCTTT
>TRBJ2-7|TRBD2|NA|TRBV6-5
CASSTTSGLSYEQYF
TGTGCCAGCAGTACGACTAGCGGGCTCTCCTACGAGCAGTACTTC
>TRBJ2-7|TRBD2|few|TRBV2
CASSPAGAFGEQYF
TGTGCCAGCAGCCCAGCGGGGGCGTTCGGGGAGCAGTACTTC
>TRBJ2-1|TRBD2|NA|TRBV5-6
CASSRISGIGEQFF
TGTGCCAGCAGTCGTATAAGCGGGATTGGTGAGCAGTTCTTC
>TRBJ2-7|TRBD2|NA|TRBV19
CASSIRDYIYEQYF
TGTGCCAGTAGTATCCGGGACTACATTTACGAGCAGTACTTC
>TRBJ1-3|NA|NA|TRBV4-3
CASSQAAAGGNTIYF
TGCGCCAGCAGCCAAGCCGCGGCGGGAGGAAACACCATATATTTT
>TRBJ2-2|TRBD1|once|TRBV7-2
CASSLLQGDGGELFF
TGTGCCAGCAGCTTACTACAGGGGGACGGCGGGGAGCTGTTTTTT
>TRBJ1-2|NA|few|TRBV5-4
CASSLEVPGLNYGYTF
TGTGCCAGCAGCTTGGAAGTCCCAGGACTAAACTATGGCTACACCTTC
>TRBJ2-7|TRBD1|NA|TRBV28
CASSLVGDRVLYF
TGTGCCAGCAGTTTAGTGGGGGACAGGGTTTTGTACTTC
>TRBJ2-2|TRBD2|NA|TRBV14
CASSQHLAGAVGELFF
TGTGCCAGCAGCCAACACTTAGCGGGAGCCGTCGGGGAGCTGTTTTTT
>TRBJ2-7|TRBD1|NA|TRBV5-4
CASSLATGITYEQYF
TGTGCCAGCAGCTTGGCGACAGGGATCACCTACGAGCAGTACTTC
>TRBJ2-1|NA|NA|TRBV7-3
CASSPGGGYNEQFF
TGTGCCAGCAGTCCCGGGGGTGGTTACAATGAGCAGTTCTTC
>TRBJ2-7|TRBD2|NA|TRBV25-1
CASSRGLAINEQYF
TGTGCCAGCAGTAGAGGACTAGCGATTAACGAGCAGTACTTC
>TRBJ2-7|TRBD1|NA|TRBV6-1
CASSRTGGAYEQYF
TGTGCCAGCAGCCGGACAGGGGGCGCGTACGAGCAGTACTTC
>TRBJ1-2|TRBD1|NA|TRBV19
CASSLTGSSYGYTF
TGTGCCAGTAGTCTGACAGGGTCCTCCTATGGCTACACCTTC
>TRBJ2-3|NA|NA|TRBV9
CASSVDAGLPNTQYF
TGTGCCAGCAGCGTAGATGCGGGCCTGCCTAATACGCAGTATTTT
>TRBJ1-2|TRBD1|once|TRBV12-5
CASGPNRGSNYGYTF
TGTGCTAGTGGTCCCAACAGGGGAAGTAACTATGGCTACACCTTC
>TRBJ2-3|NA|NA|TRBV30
CAWTDYHFTDTQYF
TGTGCCTGGACTGACTACCACTTCACAGATACGCAGTATTTT
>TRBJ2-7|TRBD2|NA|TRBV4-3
CASSPGLAGANEQYF
TGCGCCAGCAGCCCCGGACTAGCGGGAGCCAACGAGCAGTACTTC
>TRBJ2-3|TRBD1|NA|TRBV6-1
CASSEDVAGGTGFTDTQYF
TGTGCCAGCAGTGAAGATGTGGCGGGCGGGACAGGATTCACAGATACGCAGTATTTT
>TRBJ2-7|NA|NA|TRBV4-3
CASSQSGAYEQYF
TGCGCCAGCAGCCAATCGGGAGCCTACGAGCAGTACTTC
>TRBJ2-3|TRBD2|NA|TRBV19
CASSPSGGPADTQYF
TGTGCCAGTAGTCCTAGCGGGGGGCCTGCAGATACGCAGTATTTT
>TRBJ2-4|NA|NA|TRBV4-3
CASSQDATGLAKNIQYF
TGCGCCAGCAGCCAAGATGCTACGGGGTTAGCCAAAAACATTCAGTACTTC
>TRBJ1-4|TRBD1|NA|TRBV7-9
CASNPGQGSSTNEKLFF
TGTGCCAGCAACCCGGGACAGGGGTCTTCAACTAATGAAAAACTGTTTTTT
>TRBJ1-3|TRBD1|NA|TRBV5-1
CASSWDTGGVGGEFSGNTIYF
TGCGCCAGCAGCTGGGATACAGGGGGTGTAGGAGGTGAGTTCTCTGGAAACACCATATATTTT
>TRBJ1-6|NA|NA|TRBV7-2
CASSLLQSPLHF
TGTGCCAGCAGCTTATTACAGTCCCCCCTCCACTTT
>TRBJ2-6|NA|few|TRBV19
CASSILAEGANVLTF
TGTGCCAGTAGTATCTTGGCGGAAGGGGCCAACGTCCTGACTTTC
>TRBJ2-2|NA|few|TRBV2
CASRRTETGELFF
TGTGCCAGCAGACGGACAGAGACCGGGGAGCTGTTTTTT
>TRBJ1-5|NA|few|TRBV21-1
CASNLSPRQGWQPQHF
TGTGCCAGCAACCTTTCTCCTCGGCAGGGGTGGCAGCCCCAGCATTTT
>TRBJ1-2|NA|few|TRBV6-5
CASSQGPRVSGYTF
TGTGCCAGCAGCCAAGGACCGAGGGTCTCCGGCTACACCTTC
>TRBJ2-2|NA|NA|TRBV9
CASAVQGRDTGELFF
TGTGCCAGCGCCGTTCAGGGTAGAGACACCGGGGAGCTGTTTTTT
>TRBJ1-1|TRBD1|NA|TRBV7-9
CASSPRDRGATEAFF
TGTGCCAGCAGCCCAAGGGACAGGGGGGCCACTGAAGCTTTCTTT
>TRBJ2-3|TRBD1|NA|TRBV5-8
CASSLARGTGLGDTQYF
TGTGCCAGCAGCTTGGCCCGTGGGACAGGGCTAGGGGATACGCAGTATTTT
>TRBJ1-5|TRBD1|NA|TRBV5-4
CASSLGGQGLSNQPQHF
TGTGCCAGCAGCTTAGGGGGACAGGGACTTAGCAATCAGCCCCAGCATTTT
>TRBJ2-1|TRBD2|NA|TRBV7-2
CASSSGLAKVDEQFF
TGTGCCAGCAGCTCAGGACTAGCGAAGGTCGATGAGCAGTTCTTC
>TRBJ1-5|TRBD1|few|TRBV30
CAWRGGQTDSNQPQHF
TGTGCCTGGAGGGGGGGACAGACGGATAGCAATCAGCCCCAGCATTTT
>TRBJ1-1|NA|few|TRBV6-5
CASSHGGNTEAFF
TGTGCCAGCAGCCACGGGGGGAACACTGAAGCTTTCTTT
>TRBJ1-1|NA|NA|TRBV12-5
CASGSQGLPNTEAFF
TGTGCTAGTGGTTCGCAGGGGTTACCGAACACTGAAGCTTTCTTT
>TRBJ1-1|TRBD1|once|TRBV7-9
CASSFDTGVTEAFF
TGTGCCAGCAGCTTCGACACAGGGGTGACTGAAGCTTTCTTT
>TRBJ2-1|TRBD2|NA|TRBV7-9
CASAWGGSSYNEQFF
TGTGCCAGCGCCTGGGGCGGGAGCTCCTACAATGAGCAGTTCTTC
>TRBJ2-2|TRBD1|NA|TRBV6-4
CASSSTQGAGELFF
TGTGCCAGCAGTTCCACACAGGGGGCCGGGGAGCTGTTTTTT
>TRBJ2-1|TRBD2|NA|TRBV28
CASSTSGSDEQFF
TGTGCCAGCAGTACTAGCGGGAGCGATGAGCAGTTCTTC
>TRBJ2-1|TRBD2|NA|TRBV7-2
CASSLSTGLAGFNEQFF
TGTGCCAGCAGTTTAAGTACGGGACTAGCGGGATTCAATGAGCAGTTCTTC
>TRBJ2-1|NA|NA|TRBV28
CASSFFASPTDEQFF
TGTGCCAGCAGTTTTTTCGCTAGCCCTACAGACGAGCAGTTCTTC
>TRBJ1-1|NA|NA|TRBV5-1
CASSLPQEAAFF
TGCGCCAGCAGCTTGCCGCAGGAAGCAGCTTTCTTT
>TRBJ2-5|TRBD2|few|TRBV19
CASSRAGDQETQYF
TGTGCCAGTAGCCGGGCGGGGGACCAAGAGACCCAGTACTTC
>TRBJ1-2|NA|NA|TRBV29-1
CSVASGGSTGYTF
TGCAGCGTTGCTTCGGGGGGTTCGACTGGCTACACCTTC
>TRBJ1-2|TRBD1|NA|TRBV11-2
CASSPSDRGNYGYTF
TGTGCCAGCAGCCCAAGCGACAGGGGAAACTATGGCTACACCTTC
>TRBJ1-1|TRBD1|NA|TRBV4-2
CASSQGQGTDTEAFF
TGTGCCAGCAGCCAGGGACAGGGTACGGACACTGAAGCTTTCTTT